This TCR beta chain was observed in a study of spatial heterogeneity in lung cancer. Study details: Taken at a median of approximately two years after resection, follow-up PBMC samples underwent sequencing when available.

This clonotype was observed at least ten times. Germline loops: CDR1 SGDLS, CDR2 YYNGEE. The length of the CDR3 is 14 residues. V trimming: 4 bases; J trimming: 5 bases; junction bases outside the gene matches: 5. As to time point: blood at routine non-recurrence follow-up after resection. Whole RNA obtained from tumor, nontumor lung or frozen PBMC underwent sequencing without sorting. TCRdb independently ran MiXCR on the 5' RACE reads; one entry per CDR3 protein. In the table there are about 45,000 distinct CDR3 sequences, 22% of which are singletons. This sequence originates from a female donor with early-stage non-small cell lung cancer. The V gene is TRBV9, the J gene TRBJ2-2, with 7 nucleotides matching TRBD2. The sample in question was PBMCs, obtained at follow-up. Here the CDR3 DNA reads TGTGCCAGCAGCCGGCTAGCGGAAACCGGGGAGCTGTTTTTT. Its translation: CASSRLAETGELFF.